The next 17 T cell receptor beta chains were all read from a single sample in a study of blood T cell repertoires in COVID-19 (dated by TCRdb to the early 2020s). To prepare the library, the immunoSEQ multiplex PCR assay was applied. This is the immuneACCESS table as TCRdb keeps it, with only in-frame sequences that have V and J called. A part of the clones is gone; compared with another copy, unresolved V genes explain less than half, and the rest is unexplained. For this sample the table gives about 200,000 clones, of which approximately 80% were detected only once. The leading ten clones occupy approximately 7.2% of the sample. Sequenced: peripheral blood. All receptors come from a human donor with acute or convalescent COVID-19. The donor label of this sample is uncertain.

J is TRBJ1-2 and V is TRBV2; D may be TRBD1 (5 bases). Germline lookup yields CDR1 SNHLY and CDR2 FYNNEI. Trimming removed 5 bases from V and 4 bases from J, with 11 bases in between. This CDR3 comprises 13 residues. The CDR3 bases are TGTGCCAGCAGTTCAGGGCTTTCCTATGGCTACACCTTC. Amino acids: CASSSGLSYGYTF.

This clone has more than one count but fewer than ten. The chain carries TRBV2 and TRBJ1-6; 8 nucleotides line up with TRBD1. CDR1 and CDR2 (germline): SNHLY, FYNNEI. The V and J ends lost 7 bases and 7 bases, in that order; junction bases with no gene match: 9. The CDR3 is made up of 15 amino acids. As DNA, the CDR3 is TGTGCCAGCACCGGACAGGGAGACAGGAATTCACCCCTCCACTTT. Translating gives CASTGQGDRNSPLHF.

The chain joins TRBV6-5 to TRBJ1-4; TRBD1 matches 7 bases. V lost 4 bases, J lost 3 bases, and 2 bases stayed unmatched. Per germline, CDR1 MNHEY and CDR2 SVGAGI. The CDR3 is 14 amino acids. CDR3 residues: CASSLGTANEKLFF. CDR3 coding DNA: TGTGCCAGCAGTTTAGGGACAGCTAATGAAAAACTGTTTTTT.

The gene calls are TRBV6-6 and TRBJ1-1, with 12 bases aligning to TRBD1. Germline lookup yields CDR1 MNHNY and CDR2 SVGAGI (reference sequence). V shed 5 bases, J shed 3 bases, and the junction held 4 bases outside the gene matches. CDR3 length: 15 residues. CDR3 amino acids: CASSGTGGAYTEAFF. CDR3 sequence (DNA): TGTGCCAGCAGTGGGACAGGGGGCGCGTACACTGAAGCTTTCTTT.

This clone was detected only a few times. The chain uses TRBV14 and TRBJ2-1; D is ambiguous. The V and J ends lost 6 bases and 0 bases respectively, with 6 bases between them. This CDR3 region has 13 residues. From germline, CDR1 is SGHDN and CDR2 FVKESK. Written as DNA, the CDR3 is TGTGCCAGCAGGGCGGCCTCCTACAATGAGCAGTTCTTC. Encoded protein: CASRAASYNEQFF.

The chain's CDR3 is CASSLAGVSYGYTF. CDR3 nucleotide sequence: TGTGCCAGCAGCTTGGCGGGGGTTAGCTATGGCTACACCTTC. The chain couples TRBV7-2 to TRBJ1-2; tentatively, D is TRBD1 (5 bases). CDR3 length: 14 amino acids. Trimming removed 3 bases from V and 4 bases from J, with 12 bases in between. Per germline, CDR1 SGHTA and CDR2 FQGNSA.

CDR3 region: CAWSPGAGQPQHF. Written as DNA, the CDR3 is TGTGCCTGGAGCCCAGGGGCTGGTCAGCCCCAGCATTTT. The chain combines TRBV30 with TRBJ1-5, with a tentative D call TRBD1 (6 bases). The CDR3 consists of 13 residues. Between the trimmed V and J ends, which lost 3 bases and 6 bases, there was a span of 12 bases. CDR1 is GTSNPN, CDR2 SVGIG, per germline (reference sequence).

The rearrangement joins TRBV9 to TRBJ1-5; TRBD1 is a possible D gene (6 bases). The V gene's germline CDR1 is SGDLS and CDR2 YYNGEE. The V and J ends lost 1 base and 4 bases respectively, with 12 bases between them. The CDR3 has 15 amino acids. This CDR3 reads CASSVSGAENQPQHF. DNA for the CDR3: TGTGCCAGCAGCGTATCAGGGGCTGAAAATCAGCCCCAGCATTTT.

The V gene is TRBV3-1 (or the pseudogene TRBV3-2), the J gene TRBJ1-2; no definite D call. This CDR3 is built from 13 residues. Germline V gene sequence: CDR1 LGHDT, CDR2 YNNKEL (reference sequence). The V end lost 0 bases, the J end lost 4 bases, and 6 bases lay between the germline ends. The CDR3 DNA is TGTGCCAGCAGCCAAGAACAGACCTATGGCTACACCTTC. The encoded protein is CASSQEQTYGYTF.

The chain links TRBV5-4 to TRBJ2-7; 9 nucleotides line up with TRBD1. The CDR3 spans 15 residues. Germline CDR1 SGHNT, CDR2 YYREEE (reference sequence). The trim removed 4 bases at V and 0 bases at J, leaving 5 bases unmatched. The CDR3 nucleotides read TGTGCCAGCAGCCGTGGACAGGGGATCTCCTACGAGCAGTACTTC. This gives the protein CASSRGQGISYEQYF. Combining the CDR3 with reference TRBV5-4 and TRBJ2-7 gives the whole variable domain ETGVTQSPTHLIKTRGQQVTLRCSSQSGHNTVSWYQQALGQGPQFIFQYYREEENGRGNFPPRFSGLQFPNYSSELNVNALELDDSALYLCASSRGQGISYEQYFGPGTRLTVT.

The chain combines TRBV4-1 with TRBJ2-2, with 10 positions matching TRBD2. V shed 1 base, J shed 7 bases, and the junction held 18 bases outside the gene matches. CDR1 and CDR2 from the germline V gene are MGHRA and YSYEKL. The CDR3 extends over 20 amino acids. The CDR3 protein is CASSQVPRSSGSFRGGELFF. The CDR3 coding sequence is TGCGCCAGCAGCCAAGTTCCTCGCTCTAGCGGGAGTTTTAGAGGCGGGGAGCTGTTTTTT.

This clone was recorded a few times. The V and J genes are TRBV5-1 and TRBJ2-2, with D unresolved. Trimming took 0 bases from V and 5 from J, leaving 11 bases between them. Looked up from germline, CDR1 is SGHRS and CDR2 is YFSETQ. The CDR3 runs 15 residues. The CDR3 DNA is TGCGCCAGCAGCTTGGCGCTGGCTGCAACCGGGGAGCTGTTTTTT. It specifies CASSLALAATGELFF.

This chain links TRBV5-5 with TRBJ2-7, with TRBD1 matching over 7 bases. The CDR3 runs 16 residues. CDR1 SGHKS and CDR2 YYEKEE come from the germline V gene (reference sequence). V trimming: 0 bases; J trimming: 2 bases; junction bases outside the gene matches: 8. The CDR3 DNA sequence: TGTGCCAGCAGCTTGGGTTCGGGGACAGTACCCTACGAGCAGTACTTC. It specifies CASSLGSGTVPYEQYF. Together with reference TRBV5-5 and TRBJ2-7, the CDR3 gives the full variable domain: DAGVTQSPTHLIKTRGQQVTLRCSPISGHKSVSWYQQVLGQGPQFIFQYYEKEERGRGNFPDRFSARQFPNYSSELNVNALLLGDSALYLCASSLGSGTVPYEQYFGPGTRLTVT.

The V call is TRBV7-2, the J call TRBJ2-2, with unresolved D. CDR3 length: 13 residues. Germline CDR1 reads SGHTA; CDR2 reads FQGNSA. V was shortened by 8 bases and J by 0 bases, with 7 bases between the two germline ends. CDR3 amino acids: CASLTPNTGELFF. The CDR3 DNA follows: TGTGCCAGCCTCACACCGAACACCGGGGAGCTGTTTTTT.

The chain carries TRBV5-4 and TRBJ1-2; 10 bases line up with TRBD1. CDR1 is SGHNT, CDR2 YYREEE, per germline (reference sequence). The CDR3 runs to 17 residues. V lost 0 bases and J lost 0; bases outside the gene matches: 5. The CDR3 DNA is TGTGCCAGCAGCTTGGGGACAGGGGGTACTTCTAACTATGGCTACACCTTC. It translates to CASSLGTGGTSNYGYTF.

The CDR3 is CASSLVRGTGLTEAFF. The CDR3 nucleotides are TGTGCCAGCAGCCTCGTTCGGGGGACAGGGCTCACTGAAGCTTTCTTT. This chain joins TRBV3-1 (or the pseudogene TRBV3-2) and TRBJ1-1; 9 nucleotides line up with TRBD1. From germline, CDR1 is LGHDT and CDR2 YNNKEL (reference sequence). The CDR3 is made up of 16 amino acids. The J segment lost 4 bases and the V segment lost 4 bases, leaving 10 bases of the junction unmatched.

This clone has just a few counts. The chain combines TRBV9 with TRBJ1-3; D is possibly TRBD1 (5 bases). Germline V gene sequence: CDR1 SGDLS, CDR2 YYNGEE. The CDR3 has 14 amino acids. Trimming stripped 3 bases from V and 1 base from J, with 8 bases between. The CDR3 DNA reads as TGTGCCAGCAGCGCCAGGGTATCTGGAAACACCATATATTTT. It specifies CASSARVSGNTIYF.